The clone carrying this T cell receptor beta chain was counted at least ten times. These data belong to a study of regulatory T cells in long-lasting Graves disease. Arm-PCR of CDR3 regions and iRepertoire HTBI primers were used to build TCR beta libraries. Using its own MiXCR run on the multiplex PCR reads, TCRdb lists one record per CDR3 protein. The table lists about 420,000 distinct CDR3 sequences, 15% to 20% of them singletons. CDR1 is ENHRY, CDR2 SYGVKD, per germline. The V end was cut by 9 bases, the J end by 0 bases, with 12 bases between. The CDR3 covers 13 residues. The time point: newly diagnosed GD, antithyroid drugs for less than 3 months. The authors made the TCR library using RNA they extracted from PBMCs. This sample was also put to use in a study of T cells in Graves' hyperthyroidism and ophthalmopathy. That source adds: Calling Graves' hyperthyroidism stable meant ophthalmopathy did not progress within 18 months.

The chain couples TRBV10-3 to TRBJ2-7; D is perhaps TRBD1 (5 bases). The TCR was taken from a woman under 30 with Graves disease. The sequences come from peripheral blood mononuclear cells (PBMCs), collected at new diagnosis, from a patient treated with antithyroid drugs. CDR3 coding DNA: TGTGCCATTAAGGACACCAACTCCTACGAGCAGTACTTC. This codes for CAIKDTNSYEQYF.